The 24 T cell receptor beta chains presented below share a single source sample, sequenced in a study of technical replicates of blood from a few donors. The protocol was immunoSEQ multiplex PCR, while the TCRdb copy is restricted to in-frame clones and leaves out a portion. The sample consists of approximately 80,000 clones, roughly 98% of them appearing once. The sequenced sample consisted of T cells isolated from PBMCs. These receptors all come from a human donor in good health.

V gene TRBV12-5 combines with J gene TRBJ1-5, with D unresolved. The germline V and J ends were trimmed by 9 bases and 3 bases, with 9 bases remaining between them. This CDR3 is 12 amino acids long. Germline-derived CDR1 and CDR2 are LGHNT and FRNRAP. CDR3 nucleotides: TGTGCTAGCTGCGCAAACAATCAGCCCCAGCATTTT. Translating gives CASCANNQPQHF. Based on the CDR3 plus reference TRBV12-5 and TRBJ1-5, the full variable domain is DARVTQTPRHKVTEMGQEVTMRCQPILGHNTVFWYRQTMMQGLELLAYFRNRAPLDDSGMPKDRFSAEMPDATLATLKIQPSEPRDSAVYFCASCANNQPQHFGDGTRLSIL.

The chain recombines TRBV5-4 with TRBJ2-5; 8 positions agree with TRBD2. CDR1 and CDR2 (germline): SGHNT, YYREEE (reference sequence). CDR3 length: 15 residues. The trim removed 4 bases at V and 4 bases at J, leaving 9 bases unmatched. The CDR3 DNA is TGTGCCAGCAGCCTAAGCGGGAGAACAATAGAGACCCAGTACTTC. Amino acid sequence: CASSLSGRTIETQYF. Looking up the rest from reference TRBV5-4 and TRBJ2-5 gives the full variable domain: ETGVTQSPTHLIKTRGQQVTLRCSSQSGHNTVSWYQQALGQGPQFIFQYYREEENGRGNFPPRFSGLQFPNYSSELNVNALELDDSALYLCASSLSGRTIETQYFGPGTRLLVL.

CDR3 sequence (DNA): TGTGCCAGCAGTTACCCAGGCAGAAGCAATCAGCCCCAGCATTTT. It yields the protein CASSYPGRSNQPQHF. The chain uses TRBV6-5 and TRBJ1-5, with unresolved D. The length of the CDR3 is 15 residues. The germline V gene has CDR1 MNHEY and CDR2 SVGAGI. V was cut by 2 bases and J by 1 base, with 9 bases left in between.

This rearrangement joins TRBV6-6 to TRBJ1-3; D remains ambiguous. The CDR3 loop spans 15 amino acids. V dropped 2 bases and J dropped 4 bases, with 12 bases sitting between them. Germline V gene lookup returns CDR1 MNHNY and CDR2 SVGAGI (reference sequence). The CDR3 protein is CASSYINRKGNTIYF. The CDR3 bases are TGTGCCAGCAGTTACATTAACAGAAAAGGAAACACCATATATTTT.

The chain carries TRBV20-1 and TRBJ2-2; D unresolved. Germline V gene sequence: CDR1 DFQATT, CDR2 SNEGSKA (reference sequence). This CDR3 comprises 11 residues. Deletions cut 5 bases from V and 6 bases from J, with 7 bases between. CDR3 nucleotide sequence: TGCAGTGCTTCCACTCCCGGGGAGCTGTTTTTT. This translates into CSASTPGELFF.

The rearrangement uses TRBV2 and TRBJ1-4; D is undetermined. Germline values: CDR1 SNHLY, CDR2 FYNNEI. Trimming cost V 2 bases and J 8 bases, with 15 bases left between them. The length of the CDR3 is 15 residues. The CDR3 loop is CASSELLRESEKLFF. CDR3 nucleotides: TGTGCCAGCAGTGAATTATTGAGGGAAAGCGAAAAACTGTTTTTT.

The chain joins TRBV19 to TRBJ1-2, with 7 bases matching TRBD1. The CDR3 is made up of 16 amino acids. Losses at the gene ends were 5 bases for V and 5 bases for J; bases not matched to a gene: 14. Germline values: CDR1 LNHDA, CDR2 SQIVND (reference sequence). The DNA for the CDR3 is TGTGCCAGTAGTCCGACCCCTCCGACAGGGACTTATGGCTACACCTTC. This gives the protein CASSPTPPTGTYGYTF.

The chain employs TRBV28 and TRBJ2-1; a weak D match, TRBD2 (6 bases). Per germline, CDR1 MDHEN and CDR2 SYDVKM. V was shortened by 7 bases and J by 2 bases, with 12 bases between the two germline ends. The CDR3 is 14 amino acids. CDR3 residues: CASTPRGTYNEQFF. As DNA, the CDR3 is TGTGCCAGCACCCCCCGGGGGACCTACAATGAGCAGTTCTTC.

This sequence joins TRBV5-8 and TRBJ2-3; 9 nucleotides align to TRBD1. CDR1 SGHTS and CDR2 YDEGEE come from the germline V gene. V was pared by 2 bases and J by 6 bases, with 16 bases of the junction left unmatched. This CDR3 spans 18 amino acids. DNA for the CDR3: TGTGCCAGCAGCTTCTCCTCGCCGCCACAGGGGGCCTTGGATACGCAGTATTTT. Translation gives CASSFSSPPQGALDTQYF. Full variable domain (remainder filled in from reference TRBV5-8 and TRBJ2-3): EAGVTQSPTHLIKTRGQQATLRCSPISGHTSVYWYQQALGLGLQFLLWYDEGEERNRGNFPPRFSGRQFPNYSSELNVNALELEDSALYLCASSFSSPPQGALDTQYFGPGTRLTVL.

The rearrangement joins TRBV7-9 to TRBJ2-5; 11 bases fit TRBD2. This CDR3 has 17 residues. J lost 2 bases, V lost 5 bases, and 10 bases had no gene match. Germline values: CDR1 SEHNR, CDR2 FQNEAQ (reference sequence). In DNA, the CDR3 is TGTGCCAGCAGCCCGGGACTAGCGGTTACTCTTCAAGAGACCCAGTACTTC. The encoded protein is CASSPGLAVTLQETQYF.

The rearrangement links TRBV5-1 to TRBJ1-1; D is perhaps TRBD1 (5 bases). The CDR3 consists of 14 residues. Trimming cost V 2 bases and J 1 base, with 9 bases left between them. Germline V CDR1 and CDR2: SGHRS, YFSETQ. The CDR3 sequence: CASSLRQGNTEAFF. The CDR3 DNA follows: TGCGCCAGCAGCTTAAGGCAGGGGAACACTGAAGCTTTCTTT.

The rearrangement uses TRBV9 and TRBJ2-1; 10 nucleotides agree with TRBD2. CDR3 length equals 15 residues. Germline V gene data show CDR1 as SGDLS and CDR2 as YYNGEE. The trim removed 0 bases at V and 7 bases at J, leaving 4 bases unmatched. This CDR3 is CASSVVPSGSNEQFF. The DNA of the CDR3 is TGTGCCAGCAGCGTAGTACCTAGCGGGAGTAATGAGCAGTTCTTC. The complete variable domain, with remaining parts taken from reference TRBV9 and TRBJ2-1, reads DSGVTQTPKHLITATGQRVTLRCSPRSGDLSVYWYQQSLDQGLQFLIQYYNGEERAKGNILERFSAQQFPDLHSELNLSSLELGDSALYFCASSVVPSGSNEQFFGPGTRLTVL.

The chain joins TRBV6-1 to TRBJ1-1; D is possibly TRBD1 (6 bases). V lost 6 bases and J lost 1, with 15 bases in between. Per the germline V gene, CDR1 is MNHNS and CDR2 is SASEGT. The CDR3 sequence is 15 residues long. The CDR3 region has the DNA TGTGCCAGCAGATCCTTTGGGACACAGAACACTGAAGCTTTCTTT. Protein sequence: CASRSFGTQNTEAFF.

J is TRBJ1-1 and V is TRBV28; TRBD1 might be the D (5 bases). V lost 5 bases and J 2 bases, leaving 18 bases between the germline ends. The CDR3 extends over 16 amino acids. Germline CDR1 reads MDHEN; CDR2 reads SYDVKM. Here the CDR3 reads CASSRQLGPPNTEAFF. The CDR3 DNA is TGTGCCAGCAGTAGACAGCTCGGGCCACCCAACACTGAAGCTTTCTTT.

CDR3 DNA sequence: TGTGCCAGCAGCTTTGGAGCGGTGACCTACAATGAGCAGTTCTTC. This sequence encodes CASSFGAVTYNEQFF. The chain links TRBV7-2 to TRBJ2-1; TRBD2 might be the D (5 bases). The V gene's germline CDR1 is SGHTA and CDR2 FQGNSA. V was shortened by 3 bases and J by 2 bases, with 11 bases between the two germline ends. This CDR3 has 15 amino acids.

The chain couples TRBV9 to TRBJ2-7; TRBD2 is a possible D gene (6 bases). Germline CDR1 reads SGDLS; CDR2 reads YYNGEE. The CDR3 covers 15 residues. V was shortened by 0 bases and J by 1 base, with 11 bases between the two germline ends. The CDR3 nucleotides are TGTGCCAGCAGCGTAGGGAGGGAGAATTCCTACGAGCAGTACTTC. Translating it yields CASSVGRENSYEQYF.

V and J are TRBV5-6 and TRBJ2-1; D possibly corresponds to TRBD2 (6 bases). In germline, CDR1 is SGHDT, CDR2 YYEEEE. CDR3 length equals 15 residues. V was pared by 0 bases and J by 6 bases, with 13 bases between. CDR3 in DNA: TGTGCCAGCAGCTTGGCACGGGGGTACGGCAATGAGCAGTTCTTC. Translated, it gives CASSLARGYGNEQFF.

CDR3 bases: TGTGCCAGCAGCCCCGCCCTAGCGGGGGTCACCGGGGAGCTGTTTTTT. This gives the protein CASSPALAGVTGELFF. The chain recombines TRBV7-2 with TRBJ2-2; 10 nucleotides match TRBD2. This CDR3 has 16 amino acids. With 5 bases clipped from V and 4 bases from J, the junction kept 7 bases outside the gene matches. Germline V lookup: CDR1 SGHTA, CDR2 FQGNSA.

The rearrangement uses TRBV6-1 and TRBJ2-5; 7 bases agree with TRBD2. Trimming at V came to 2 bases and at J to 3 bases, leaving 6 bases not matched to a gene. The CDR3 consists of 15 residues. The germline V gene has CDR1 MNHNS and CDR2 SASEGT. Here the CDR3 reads CASSEYWLAEETQYF. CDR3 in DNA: TGTGCCAGCAGTGAATATTGGCTAGCGGAAGAGACCCAGTACTTC.

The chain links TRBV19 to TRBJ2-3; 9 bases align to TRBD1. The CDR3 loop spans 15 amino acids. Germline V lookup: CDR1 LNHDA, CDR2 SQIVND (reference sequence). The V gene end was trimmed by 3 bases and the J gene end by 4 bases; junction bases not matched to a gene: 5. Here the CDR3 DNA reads TGTGCCAGTAGTATTACGGGACAGGGACCAGATACGCAGTATTTT. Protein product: CASSITGQGPDTQYF.

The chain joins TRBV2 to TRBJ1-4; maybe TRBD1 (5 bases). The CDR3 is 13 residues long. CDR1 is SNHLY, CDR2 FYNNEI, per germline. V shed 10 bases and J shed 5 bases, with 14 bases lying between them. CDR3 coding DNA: TGTGCCAAAAGCCGACAGAAGAATGAAAAACTGTTTTTT. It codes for CAKSRQKNEKLFF.

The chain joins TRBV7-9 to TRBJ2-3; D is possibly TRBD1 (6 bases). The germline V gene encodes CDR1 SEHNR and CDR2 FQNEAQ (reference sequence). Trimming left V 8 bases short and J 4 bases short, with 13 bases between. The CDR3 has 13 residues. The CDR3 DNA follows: TGTGCCAGCCTTTCACAGGGAGCAGATACGCAGTATTTT. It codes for CASLSQGADTQYF.

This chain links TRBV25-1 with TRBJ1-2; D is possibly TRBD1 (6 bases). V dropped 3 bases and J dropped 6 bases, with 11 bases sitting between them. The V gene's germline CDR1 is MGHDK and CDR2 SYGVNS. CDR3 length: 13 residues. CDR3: CASSDDRTHGYTF. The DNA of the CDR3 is TGTGCCAGCAGTGATGACAGGACTCATGGCTACACCTTC.

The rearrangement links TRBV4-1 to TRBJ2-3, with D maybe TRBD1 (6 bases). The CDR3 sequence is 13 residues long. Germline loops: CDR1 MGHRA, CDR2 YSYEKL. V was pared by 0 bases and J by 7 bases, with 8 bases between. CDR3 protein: CASSQDQGNTQYF. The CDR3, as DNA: TGCGCCAGCAGCCAAGATCAGGGGAATACGCAGTATTTT.